The clone carrying this T cell receptor beta chain has a count of ten or more. This sample is drawn from a study of neurological immune-mediated disorders. The overall study: In a group of some 35 multiple sclerosis patients, roughly 30 had the relapsing-remitting type and 3 had the secondary progressive type.

TCRdb fed the 5' RACE reads into MiXCR, producing one record per CDR3 protein. The profile shows about 78,000 distinct CDR3 sequences, less than 5.5% of them singletons. Trimming took 3 bases from V and 3 from J, leaving 15 bases between them. CDR3 size: 16 residues. Germline V lookup: CDR1 SGHRS, CDR2 YFSETQ. This receptor was taken from a woman aged 25 to 39 with multiple sclerosis. The chain uses TRBV5-1 and TRBJ1-4; D remains ambiguous. Sequences were obtained from PBMCs. The CDR3 sequence is CASSSARAGPNEKLFF. As DNA, the CDR3 is TGCGCCAGCAGCTCAGCCCGGGCAGGCCCTAATGAAAAACTGTTTTTT.